This TCR beta chain was recorded in a study of T-cell reconstitution after alpha-beta-depleted transplantation in children. Whole-study results and caveats: For some patients, TCRbeta diversity was high at day 60 because of recipient T cells and thymic progenitors that survived. One year post-transplant, T-cell counts and diversity were largely derived from T cells produced anew.

Unique molecular identifiers were used to barcode this TCRbeta library. TCRdb reanalysed the PCR reads using MiXCR and keeps one entry per CDR3 protein. Among 700,000 to 850,000 distinct CDR3 sequences listed, 15% to 20% were seen once. The sample holds a few counts of this clonotype. Antigen specificity is unknown. V lost 11 bases and J lost 4, with 12 bases in between. CDR1 is SGHTA and CDR2 is FQGNSA in the germline V gene. CDR3 length: 12 residues. The chain couples TRBV7-2 to TRBJ1-5; D gene unclear. This specimen consisted of PBMCs, mostly from graft donor cells, obtained 360 days after TCRalphabeta/CD19-depleted stem cell transplant. The receptor was derived from a male patient younger than 18 who had a stem cell transplant for acute lymphoblastic leukemia, so the T cells may come from the graft donor. Written as DNA, the CDR3 is TGTGCCGGCCGCAACCCAAATCAGCCCCAGCATTTT. This sequence encodes CAGRNPNQPQHF.